Sequencing of this TCR beta chain was carried out in a study of cytomegalovirus exposure and HLA in healthy donors. Study outcomes and limitations: Sequencing depth roughly uniform across donors was assumed in presence/absence analyses.

A few counts support this clone. Its antigen remains unknown. PCR amplification relied on 60 Vbeta primers (plus 13 Jbeta primers). Measured with immunoSEQ multiplex PCR; TCRdb has only the in-frame clones, and not every one. The data show about 160,000 clones, with 80% to 90% seen just once and approximately 0.8% held by the top ten. The CDR3 is made up of 15 amino acids. Healthy bone marrow donors formed the donor group. The rearrangement joins TRBV21-1 to TRBJ2-1; TRBD2 is the table's D call and was not checked against the DNA. TRBV21-1 is annotated as a pseudogene. Material: PBMCs. The TCR was taken from a woman aged 18-29 years in good health and CMV-seronegative. CDR3 DNA sequence: TGTGCCAGCAGCAAAGTCGGGATTTTCCTCAATGAGCAGTTCTTC. Translated, it gives CASSKVGIFLNEQFF.